The clone carrying this T cell receptor beta chain turned up a few times. As yet, its antigen is unknown. The CDR3 consists of 14 residues. Germline-derived CDR1 and CDR2 are SGHTA and FQGNSA. Trimming left V 5 bases short and J 9 bases short, with 17 bases between. As to treatment: about 20 received Ad26.COV2.S at low or high dose, single or two shots; roughly five received placebo; per-sample allocation not given. Day 63 after the first injection of vaccine or placebo was the sampling time. This sample stems from a study of Ad26.COV2.S vaccination and SARS-CoV-2 variants. In the study overall: Among those in the COV1001 Ad26.COV2.S trial arm was the donor. Study outcomes and limitations: Vaccinated individuals (as opposed to placebo recipients) had higher spike-specific TCR breadth. Reported findings describe substantial breadth in spike-specific CD8+ and CD4+ T cell responses following vaccination.

Sequenced by immunoSEQ multiplex PCR; TCRdb stores in-frame clones only, minus some. The table records hundreds of thousands of clones, about 88% of them present only once. Source: peripheral blood, taken in a trial of Ad26.COV2.S vaccine versus placebo. This receptor was taken from a person aged 18-65 years who received the Ad26.COV2.S COVID-19 vaccine or a placebo. V usage is TRBV7-2 and J usage is TRBJ1-5; perhaps TRBD1 as D (6 bases). CDR3 DNA: TGTGCCAGCAGCCTGGACAGTTTGGGAACGCCCCAGCATTTT. Protein: CASSLDSLGTPQHF.